Given below is one T cell receptor (beta chain) in context. Its target is unknown. The CDR3 covers 17 residues. Germline V CDR1 and CDR2: DFQATT, SNEGSKA (reference sequence). Trimming at V came to 6 bases and at J to 5 bases, leaving 16 bases not matched to a gene. The data were taken from a study of early T cells in non-severe SARS-CoV-2 infection. Study overall: Investigators sequenced bulk RNA drawn from unsorted whole blood, and chains remained unpaired. Overall study findings and caveats: VDJdb-based matching was biased toward anti-spike CD8 responses and missed private and CD4 specificities.

Individual cDNA molecules carried attached unique molecular identifiers. In TCRdb, the 5' RACE reads were re-called with MiXCR into one record per CDR3 protein. The table has 55,000 to 80,000 distinct CDR3 sequences, over 10% seen once. The material sequenced was whole blood, taken at baseline. This TCR was sampled from an adult who was a healthcare worker with PCR-confirmed SARS-CoV-2 infection or an uninfected control (not recorded which). V and J are TRBV20-1 and TRBJ2-7; 13 bases align to TRBD2. The CDR3 here is CSALSLTSGGGSDEQYF. In DNA, the CDR3 is TGCAGTGCCCTCAGCCTCACTAGCGGGGGGGGTTCAGACGAGCAGTACTTC.